The clone carrying this TCR beta chain was detected ten times or more. Each CDR3 protein gets one entry after TCRdb re-called the 5' RACE reads with MiXCR. The sample shows fewer than 25,000 distinct CDR3 sequences, 10% to 15% of them seen only once. The CDR3 length is 15 residues. J was trimmed by 0 bases and V by 4 bases; bases with no gene match: 7. Looked up from germline, CDR1 is SQVTM and CDR2 is ANQGSEA. The record originates from a study of neurological immune-mediated disorders. The TCR originated in a woman aged 60-75 years with HTLV-1-associated myelopathy (HAM/TSP). V is TRBV29-1 and J is TRBJ2-7, with TRBD1 matching over 9 bases. The sample comprised PBMCs. CDR3 in amino acids: CSVASGTGSSYEQYF. The DNA for the CDR3 is TGCAGCGTTGCTAGTGGGACAGGGAGCTCCTACGAGCAGTACTTC.